This TCR beta chain derives from a study of blood T cell repertoires in COVID-19. Overall study context: Acute and convalescent COVID-19 specimens originated in the United States, Italy and Spain. T cells, B-cell-depleted T cells, or PBMCs supplied cDNA or gDNA.

Germline V gene sequence: CDR1 SNHLY, CDR2 FYNNEI. The V and J ends lost 6 bases and 6 bases respectively, with 9 bases between them. This CDR3 contains 11 residues. As handled by the study authors: Nucleated cell number was recorded as an estimate derived from reference gene primer amplification. The repertoire was sequenced with immunoSEQ multiplex PCR; TCRdb's copy has only in-frame clones and lacks some. That table is the source of V, J and clone size, and D and trimming were worked out from the DNA. Of under 250,000 clones listed, roughly four fifths were seen once; the top ten hold roughly 3%. The source material was peripheral blood. The receptor's source is a woman in her 30s who had recovered from COVID-19. The J gene is TRBJ2-7, the V gene TRBV2; D is unresolved. This chain's CDR3 is CASRAFLEQYF. The CDR3 DNA sequence: TGTGCCAGCAGGGCCTTCCTCGAGCAGTACTTC.